A selection of T cell receptor beta chains follows, all from one sample in a study of T cells in Graves' hyperthyroidism and ophthalmopathy. TCRdb recomputed calls from the multiplex PCR reads with MiXCR, one row per CDR3 protein. The sample shows roughly 150,000 distinct CDR3 sequences, over 8% of them seen only once. The sequenced sample consisted of blood. These receptors were taken from a woman aged 18-30 years with Graves' hyperthyroidism that later progressed to Graves' ophthalmopathy. Each CDR3 is given with its conserved first and last residue. A D gene is named only where the DNA matches it firmly. Not all rows give a size; the values are once, few, many and, for expanded clones, a class.

V	size	J	D	DNA	CDR3
TRBV28	-	TRBJ2-5	-	TGTGCCAGCACCCCCGCGGGACCGAAACACGAGACCCAGTACTTC	CASTPAGPKHETQYF
TRBV20-1	many	TRBJ2-1	TRBD2	TGCAGTGCTATTGGACTAGTGTCCTACAATGAGCAGTTCTTC	CSAIGLVSYNEQFF
TRBV28	many	TRBJ2-3	-	TGTGCCAGCAGTTTAGTCTGGGCTCTAACAGATACGCAGTATTTT	CASSLVWALTDTQYF
TRBV24-1	many	TRBJ2-5	-	TGTGCCACCAGTGATGTAGGGACGGGGTTGTTACAAGAGACCCAGTACTTC	CATSDVGTGLLQETQYF
TRBV7-3	few	TRBJ2-2	-	TGTGCCAGCAGCTTAGTACCAGTGGGGGCCGGGGAGCTGTTTTTT	CASSLVPVGAGELFF
TRBV6-4	-	TRBJ2-2	TRBD2	TGTGCCAGCAGCCCAAAAGGACTAGCGGGTACCGGGGAGCTGTTTTTT	CASSPKGLAGTGELFF
TRBV28	many	TRBJ2-3	TRBD2	TGTGCCAGCAGTTTATCCGGGGGGAGGACAGATACGCAGTATTTT	CASSLSGGRTDTQYF
TRBV7-3	-	TRBJ2-1	TRBD2	TGTGCCAGCAGCTCGGAACCGCCGGGGCTAGCGGACAATGAGCAGTTCTTC	CASSSEPPGLADNEQFF
TRBV18	-	TRBJ2-1	TRBD1	TGTGCCAGCTCAGGACAGGAGAGCTCCTACAATGAGCAGTTCTTC	CASSGQESSYNEQFF
TRBV18	many	TRBJ2-7	TRBD1	TGTGCCAGCTCACCGCGGGACAGGGGGGACTCCTACGAGCAGTACTTC	CASSPRDRGDSYEQYF
TRBV7-8	many	TRBJ2-3	-	TGTGCCAGCAGCCCGCACTTGGATACGCAGTATTTT	CASSPHLDTQYF
TRBV11-2	many	TRBJ2-7	-	TGTGCCAGCAGCTTAAACCCCTTGGAGCAGTACTTC	CASSLNPLEQYF
TRBV20-1	many	TRBJ2-2	-	TGCAGTGCTAGGCCCGGCACCGGGGAGCTGTTTTTT	CSARPGTGELFF
TRBV30	many	TRBJ2-7	TRBD1	TGTGCCTGGAGCGTAGGGGACAGCTCCTACGAGCAGTACTTC	CAWSVGDSSYEQYF
TRBV28	many	TRBJ2-1	-	TGTGCCAGCGGTTACGGGGGTACATACAATGAGCAGTTCTTC	CASGYGGTYNEQFF
TRBV28	few	TRBJ2-1	-	TGTGCCAGCGGAGCGCCGAGCTCCTACAATGAGCAGTTCTTC	CASGAPSSYNEQFF
TRBV7-8	-	TRBJ2-2	TRBD1	TGTGCCACACTTTTAAGGCAGGGGGCCACCGGGGAGCTGTTTTTT	CATLLRQGATGELFF
TRBV9	few	TRBJ2-1	TRBD2	TGTGCCAGCAGCGTAGACCTGGCTAGCGGCTACAATGAGCAGTTCTTC	CASSVDLASGYNEQFF
TRBV20-1	many	TRBJ1-5	-	TGCAGTGCTCTATCAGGGATAGGTTTTTATAGCAATCAGCCCCAGCATTTT	CSALSGIGFYSNQPQHF
TRBV24-1	many	TRBJ2-3	TRBD2	TGTGCCACCAGTGACACAAAAGCGGGAGTCGTAGATACGCAGTATTTT	CATSDTKAGVVDTQYF
TRBV20-1	-	TRBJ2-3	TRBD1	TGCAGTGCTACGACAGGGAGCGATGTAGATACGCAGTATTTT	CSATTGSDVDTQYF
TRBV27	many	TRBJ1-1	TRBD1	TGTGCCAGCAGTATCTCGTCCGGGACAGGGGGCACTGAAGCTTTCTTT	CASSISSGTGGTEAFF
TRBV20-1	many	TRBJ1-6	TRBD1	TGCAGTGCTAGAAATTCTAGGGACAGCAAAAATTCACCCCTCCACTTT	CSARNSRDSKNSPLHF
TRBV19	many	TRBJ2-2	-	TGTGCCAGTAGTATGCCCCGGACAGAATACACCGGGGAGCTGTTTTTT	CASSMPRTEYTGELFF
TRBV20-1	many	TRBJ2-2	TRBD2	TGCAGTGCTAGATCGAATGGGGGGGGGAACACCGGGGAGCTGTTTTTT	CSARSNGGGNTGELFF
TRBV15	few	TRBJ2-5	-	TGTGCCACCAGCAGAGATCGGGCGGGCGGGGAGACCCAGTACTTC	CATSRDRAGGETQYF
TRBV5-6	few	TRBJ1-2	TRBD1	TGTGCCAGCAGCTACCCGGGACAGGAGTACCTGGGCTATGGCTACACCTTC	CASSYPGQEYLGYGYTF
TRBV11-2	many	TRBJ1-5	TRBD1	TGTGCCAGCAGCTTCGGGACAGGGAATCAGCCCCAGCATTTT	CASSFGTGNQPQHF
TRBV7-9	many	TRBJ1-1	TRBD1	TGTGCCAGCAGCTTAATGGTCAGGGGGCTTGGGGAAGCTTTCTTT	CASSLMVRGLGEAFF
TRBV5-1	many	TRBJ2-7	TRBD2	TGCGCCAGCAGCCCCTCTAGCGGGAGACCCGAGCAGTACTTC	CASSPSSGRPEQYF
TRBV11-2	few	TRBJ1-4	-	TGTGCCAGCAGCTTACAGACCGGGCTTGGTAATGAAAAACTGTTTTTT	CASSLQTGLGNEKLFF
TRBV25-1	many	TRBJ2-5	TRBD2	TGTGCCAGCAGTCAACGGGGGGGCCGTGAGACCCAGTACTTC	CASSQRGGRETQYF
TRBV13	few	TRBJ1-3	-	TGTGCCAGCAGCTTATCTTATCCGGGACAACCAGGAAACACCATATATTTT	CASSLSYPGQPGNTIYF
TRBV25-1	many	TRBJ2-1	-	TGTGCCAGCAGTGATGGTGGGCTTCGGGCCTACAATGAGCAGTTCTTC	CASSDGGLRAYNEQFF
TRBV9	many	TRBJ1-1	-	TGTGCCAGCAGCGTAATAGCCCAGCCGTTGAACACTGAAGCTTTCTTT	CASSVIAQPLNTEAFF
TRBV5-4	-	TRBJ2-1	TRBD2	TGTGCCAGCAGCTTGGGCCTAGCGGGGACCAATGAGCAGCTCTTC	CASSLGLAGTNEQLF
TRBV6-1	few	TRBJ2-3	-	TGTGCCAGCAGTGATCGGCCCGAGGGACAATCGGGCGCAGATACGCAGTATTTT	CASSDRPEGQSGADTQYF
TRBV19	-	TRBJ1-2	-	TGTGCCAGTAGTATTCGACAATTAGGGGTGGCTAACTATGGCTACACCTTC	CASSIRQLGVANYGYTF
TRBV4-1	many	TRBJ1-1	TRBD1	TGCGCCAGCAGCCAAGATTGGGGCGGACAGGTGAACACTGAAGCTTTCTTT	CASSQDWGGQVNTEAFF
TRBV10-3	many	TRBJ1-5	TRBD1	TGTGCCATCAGTGGCACAGGGGGGAGAAATAGCAATCAGCCCCAGCATTTT	CAISGTGGRNSNQPQHF
TRBV19	many	TRBJ1-2	-	TGTGCCAGTACCAAACCAGGGGTTAACTATGGCTACACCTTC	CASTKPGVNYGYTF
TRBV30	many	TRBJ2-7	TRBD2	TGTGCCTGGAGTGCTAGCGGGAGGGCCATCTCCTACGAGCAGTACTTC	CAWSASGRAISYEQYF